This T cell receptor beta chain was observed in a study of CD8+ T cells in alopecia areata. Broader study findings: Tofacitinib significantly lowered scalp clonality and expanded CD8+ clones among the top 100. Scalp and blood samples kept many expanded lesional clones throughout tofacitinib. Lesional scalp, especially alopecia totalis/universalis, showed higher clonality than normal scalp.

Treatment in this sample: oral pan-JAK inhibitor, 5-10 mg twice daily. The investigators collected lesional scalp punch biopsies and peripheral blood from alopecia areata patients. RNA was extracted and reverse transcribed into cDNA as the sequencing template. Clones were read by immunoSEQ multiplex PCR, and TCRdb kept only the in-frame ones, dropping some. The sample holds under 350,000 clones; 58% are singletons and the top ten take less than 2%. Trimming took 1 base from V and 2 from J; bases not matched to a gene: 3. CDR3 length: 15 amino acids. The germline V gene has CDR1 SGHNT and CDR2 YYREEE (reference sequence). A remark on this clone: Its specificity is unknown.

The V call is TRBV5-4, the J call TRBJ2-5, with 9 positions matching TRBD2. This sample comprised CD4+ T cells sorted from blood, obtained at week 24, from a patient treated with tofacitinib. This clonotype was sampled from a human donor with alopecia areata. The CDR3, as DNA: TGTGCCAGCAGCTTGCCCCTAGCGGGGCAAGAGACCCAGTACTTC. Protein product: CASSLPLAGQETQYF.